Following are 18 T cell receptor beta chains from one sample sequenced in a study of T cells in Graves' hyperthyroidism and ophthalmopathy. RNA transcripts provided the source from which TCR beta CDR3 regions were amplified. Initially, a first-round RT-PCR of the TCR CDR3 employed the HTBI primer set. TCRdb processed the multiplex PCR reads anew with MiXCR; each CDR3 protein has one entry. In the table there are hundreds of thousands of distinct CDR3 sequences, roughly 46% of which are singletons. The sequencing input was peripheral blood or thyroid tissue (not recorded which). Receptors originate from an adult man with Graves' disease, either hyperthyroidism or ophthalmopathy (not recorded which).

The CDR3 loop is CASSLTGSTGNTIYF. The CDR3 DNA reads TGTGCCAGCAGCTTGACAGGGTCAACTGGAAACACCATATATTTT. This chain uses TRBV7-6 with TRBJ1-3; 7 nucleotides agree with TRBD1. The length of the CDR3 is 15 residues. Germline V lookup: CDR1 SGHVS, CDR2 FNYEAQ. V shed 3 bases and J 2 bases; nucleotides not matched to a gene: 4.

This clonotype was counted a few times. CDR3 sequence reads: CASRDRESHEQYF. CDR3 DNA sequence: TGTGCCAGCAGAGACAGGGAAAGCCACGAGCAGTACTTC. The V call is TRBV12-3 or TRBV12-4, the J call TRBJ2-7; TRBD1 matches at 7 bases. V trimming: 6 bases; J trimming: 5 bases; junction bases outside the gene matches: 7. This CDR3 region has 13 residues.

This clonotype was observed many times. The chain joins TRBV13 to TRBJ1-6; TRBD1 might be the D (6 bases). Germline lookup yields CDR1 PRHDT and CDR2 FYEKMQ (reference sequence). Trimming took 0 bases from V and 6 from J, leaving 12 bases between them. This CDR3 is 16 amino acids long. The CDR3 here is CASSLGAGAANSPLHF. CDR3 DNA sequence: TGTGCCAGCAGCTTAGGGGCAGGGGCGGCTAATTCACCCCTCCACTTT.

Comment on this clonotype: The DNA is omitted, as the CDR3 cannot be located on it reliably, and the CDR3 follows TCRdb's listing. The rearrangement joins TRBV7-6 to TRBJ2-5; TRBD1, the D gene given by the table, was not confirmed from the DNA. Both ends counted, the CDR3 spans 15 residues. Per the germline V gene, CDR1 is SGHVS and CDR2 is FNYEAQ. The chain's CDR3 is CASSHRQGFLETQYF.

V and J are TRBV12-3 or TRBV12-4 and TRBJ2-5, with no clear D. V was shortened by 6 bases and J by 5 bases, with 13 bases between the two germline ends. CDR3 size: 13 residues. The CDR3 nucleotides are TGTGCCAGCAGCCAAGATTGGTCGGAGACCCAGTACTTC. It is translated as CASSQDWSETQYF.

This clonotype was seen repeatedly, ten times or more. The chain is built from TRBV12-3 or TRBV12-4 and TRBJ1-5; D not resolved. This CDR3 is 15 amino acids long. Trimming took 5 bases from V and 1 from J, leaving 12 bases between them. CDR3 nucleotide sequence: TGTGCCAGCAGTCCCCGGACGGCCAGCAATCAGCCCCAGCATTTT. It specifies CASSPRTASNQPQHF.

CDR3 protein: CASRMGGPGTEAFF. The DNA of the CDR3 is TGTGCCAGCAGAATGGGGGGGCCTGGCACTGAAGCTTTCTTT. J is TRBJ1-1 and V is TRBV5-6; TRBD1 is a possible D gene (6 bases). From germline, CDR1 is SGHDT and CDR2 YYEEEE. V shed 5 bases and J shed 4 bases, with 15 bases lying between them. This CDR3 comprises 14 residues.

About this clonotype itself: A much larger clonotype is one base distant, so this may be a read error. The CDR3 here is CASSSRWTEVNSPLHF. The CDR3 nucleotides read TGTGCCAGCAGCTCAAGGTGGACAGAAGTGAATTCACCCCTCCACTTT. The chain links TRBV7-8 to TRBJ1-6, with a weak D call TRBD1 (6 bases). Germline V gene data show CDR1 as SGHVS and CDR2 as FQNEAQ. V gave up 4 bases and J gave up 7 bases, with 17 bases separating them. This CDR3 has 16 amino acids.

As concerns this clonotype: One junction end does not reproduce the germline sequence, and a read error may be involved. The gene calls are TRBV7-2 and TRBJ1-1; 9 nucleotides line up with TRBD1. The germline V gene encodes CDR1 SGHTA and CDR2 FQGNSA. The CDR3 is made up of 17 amino acids. In DNA form, the CDR3 reads TGCGCCAGCAGCCAAGTCGGGACAGGGTACATGAACACTGAAGCTTTCTTT. This translates into CASSQVGTGYMNTEAFF.

This clonotype was observed a few times. The chain recombines TRBV29-1 with TRBJ2-7; 10 bases line up with TRBD2. This CDR3 is 15 amino acids long. The V gene end was trimmed by 3 bases and the J gene end by 6 bases; junction bases not matched to a gene: 11. Germline CDR1 reads SQVTM; CDR2 reads ANQGSEA. This CDR3 is CSVDLGRASGGEQYF. Here the CDR3 DNA reads TGCAGCGTTGACTTGGGTAGGGCTAGCGGGGGCGAGCAGTACTTC.

The V and J genes are TRBV25-1 and TRBJ2-2; D unresolved. The V and J ends lost 1 base and 6 bases respectively, with 12 bases between them. CDR1 and CDR2 from the germline V gene are MGHDK and SYGVNS. The CDR3 spans 15 residues. CDR3 in DNA: TGTGCCAGCAGTGAATTGAGTAGCTCGTCCGGGGAGCTGTTTTTT. Protein: CASSELSSSSGELFF.

The chain recombines TRBV10-3 with TRBJ1-5; a weak D match, TRBD1 (6 bases). The CDR3 loop spans 15 amino acids. V shed 2 bases and J shed 2 bases, with 10 bases lying between them. Germline values: CDR1 ENHRY, CDR2 SYGVKD. Here the CDR3 DNA reads TGTGCCATCAGTGAGAGGGGGGGCGGCAATCAGCCCCAGCATTTT. Protein sequence: CAISERGGGNQPQHF.

By sample share, this clonotype is medium-sized. The rearrangement uses TRBV24-1 and TRBJ1-1; no reliable D call. V lost 8 bases, J lost 1 base, and 7 bases lay in between. The CDR3 is made up of 12 amino acids. CDR1 is KGHDR and CDR2 is SFDVKD in the germline V gene. CDR3: CATTWENTEAFF. In DNA form, the CDR3 reads TGTGCCACCACCTGGGAGAACACTGAAGCTTTCTTT.

In this sample, this clonotype turned up many times. The genes are TRBV2 and TRBJ1-1; D ambiguous. There are 12 residues in the CDR3. CDR1 SNHLY and CDR2 FYNNEI come from the germline V gene. Trimming stripped 3 bases from V and 5 bases from J, with 7 bases between. CDR3: CASSDLVTEAFF. CDR3 DNA: TGTGCCAGCAGTGACCTAGTGACTGAAGCTTTCTTT.

The rearrangement links TRBV29-1 to TRBJ1-1; 8 bases agree with TRBD1. Germline V gene sequence: CDR1 SQVTM, CDR2 ANQGSEA. There are 14 residues in the CDR3. Trimming at V came to 7 bases and at J to 4 bases, leaving 11 bases not matched to a gene. CDR3 coding DNA: TGCAGCGACGTGACAGGGGTTGGGGGCACTGAAGCTTTCTTT. The encoded protein is CSDVTGVGGTEAFF.

The CDR3 sequence is CATSRAGRGGRAYEQYF. In nucleotides, the CDR3 is TGTGCCACCAGCAGAGCCGGACGGGGAGGCAGGGCGTACGAGCAGTACTTC. V is TRBV15 and J is TRBJ2-7, with a weak D call TRBD2 (6 bases). Germline assignment: CDR1 LNHNV and CDR2 YYDKDF (reference sequence). The V end lost 1 base, the J end lost 4 bases, and 20 bases lay between the germline ends. CDR3 length: 17 residues.

In this sample, this clonotype turned up a few times. Compared with germline, one end of the junction differs, possibly owing to a read error. The chain joins TRBV5-1 to TRBJ2-7; a possible D gene is TRBD2 (7 bases). Germline-derived CDR1 and CDR2 are SGHRS and YFSETQ. This CDR3 contains 15 residues. CDR3 DNA sequence: TGTGCCAGCAGCTTGAGGGGGGGCAACCGGTACGAGCAGTACTTC. Its translation: CASSLRGGNRYEQYF.

The chain is built from TRBV10-3 and TRBJ1-2, with 10 nucleotides matching TRBD1. The germline V gene has CDR1 ENHRY and CDR2 SYGVKD. This CDR3 comprises 14 residues. The junction had 4 bases not matched to a gene; V was cut back by 6 bases and J by 3 bases. The CDR3 sequence is CAIRPGQGHYGYTF. The CDR3 DNA reads as TGTGCCATCAGGCCGGGACAGGGGCACTATGGCTACACCTTC.